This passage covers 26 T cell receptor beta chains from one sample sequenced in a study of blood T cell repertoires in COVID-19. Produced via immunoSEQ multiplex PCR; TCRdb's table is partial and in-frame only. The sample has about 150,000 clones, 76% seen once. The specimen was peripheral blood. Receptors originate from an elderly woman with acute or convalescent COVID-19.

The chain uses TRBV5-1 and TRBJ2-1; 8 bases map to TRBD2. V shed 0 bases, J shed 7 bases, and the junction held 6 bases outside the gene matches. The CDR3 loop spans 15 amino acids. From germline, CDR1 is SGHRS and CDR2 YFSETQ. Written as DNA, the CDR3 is TGCGCCAGCAGCTTGGACGGGGGGGCCAGGAATGAGCAGTTCTTC. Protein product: CASSLDGGARNEQFF.

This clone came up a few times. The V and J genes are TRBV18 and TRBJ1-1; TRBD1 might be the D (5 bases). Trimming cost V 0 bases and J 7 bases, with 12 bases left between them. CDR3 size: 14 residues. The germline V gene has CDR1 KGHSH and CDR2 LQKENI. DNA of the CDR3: TGTGCCAGCTCACCACCGGGGCCAACCCGTGAAGCTTTCTTT. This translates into CASSPPGPTREAFF. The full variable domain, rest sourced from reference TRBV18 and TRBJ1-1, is NAGVMQNPRHLVRRRGQEARLRCSPMKGHSHVYWYRQLPEEGLKFMVYLQKENIIDESGMPKERFSAEFPKEGPSILRIQQVVRGDSAAYFCASSPPGPTREAFFGQGTRLTVV.

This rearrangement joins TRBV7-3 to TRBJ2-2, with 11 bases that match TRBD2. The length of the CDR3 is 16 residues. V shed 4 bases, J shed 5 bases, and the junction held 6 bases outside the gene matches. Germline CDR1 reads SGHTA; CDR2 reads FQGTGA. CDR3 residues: CASSSVLAGGTGELFF. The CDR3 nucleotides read TGTGCCAGCAGCTCGGTCCTAGCGGGGGGTACCGGGGAGCTGTTTTTT.

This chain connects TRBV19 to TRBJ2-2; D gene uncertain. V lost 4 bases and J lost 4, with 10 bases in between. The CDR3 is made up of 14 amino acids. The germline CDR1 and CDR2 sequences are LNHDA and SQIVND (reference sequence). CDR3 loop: CASSTSPGTGELFF. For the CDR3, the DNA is TGTGCCAGTAGTACGTCGCCCGGCACCGGGGAGCTGTTTTTT.

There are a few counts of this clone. CDR3: CASSVDSGGTDTQYF. The CDR3 region has the DNA TGTGCCAGCAGCGTTGACAGCGGGGGCACAGATACGCAGTATTTT. The chain combines TRBV9 with TRBJ2-3, with 7 positions matching TRBD2. The CDR3 loop spans 15 amino acids. Germline values: CDR1 SGDLS, CDR2 YYNGEE. The junction had 4 bases not matched to a gene; V was cut back by 2 bases and J by 1 base.

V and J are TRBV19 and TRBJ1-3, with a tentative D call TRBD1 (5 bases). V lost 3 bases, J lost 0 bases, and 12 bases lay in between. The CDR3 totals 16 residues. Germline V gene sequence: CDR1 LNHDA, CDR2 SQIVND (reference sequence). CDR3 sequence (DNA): TGTGCCAGTAGTATGGGAGGGGCTGGCTCTGGAAACACCATATATTTT. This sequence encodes CASSMGGAGSGNTIYF.

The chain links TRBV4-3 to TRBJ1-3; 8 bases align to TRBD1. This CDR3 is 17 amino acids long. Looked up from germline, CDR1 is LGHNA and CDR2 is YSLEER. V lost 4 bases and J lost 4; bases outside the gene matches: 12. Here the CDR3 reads CASSPQVRQGQGNTIYF. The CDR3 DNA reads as TGCGCCAGCAGCCCCCAAGTCCGACAGGGGCAGGGAAACACCATATATTTT.

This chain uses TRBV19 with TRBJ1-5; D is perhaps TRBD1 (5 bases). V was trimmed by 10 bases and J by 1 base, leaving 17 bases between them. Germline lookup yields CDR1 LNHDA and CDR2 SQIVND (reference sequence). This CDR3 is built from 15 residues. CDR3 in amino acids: CATHPGGASNQPQHF. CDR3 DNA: TGTGCCACCCACCCGGGCGGGGCGAGCAATCAGCCCCAGCATTTT.

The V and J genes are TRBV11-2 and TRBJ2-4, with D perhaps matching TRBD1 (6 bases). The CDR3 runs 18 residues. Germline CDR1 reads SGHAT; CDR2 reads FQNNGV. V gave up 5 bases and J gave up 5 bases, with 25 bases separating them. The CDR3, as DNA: TGTGCCAGCAGCCCCACACCCCGGGGCAGGGGAGAGCAAAACATTCAGTACTTC. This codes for CASSPTPRGRGEQNIQYF.

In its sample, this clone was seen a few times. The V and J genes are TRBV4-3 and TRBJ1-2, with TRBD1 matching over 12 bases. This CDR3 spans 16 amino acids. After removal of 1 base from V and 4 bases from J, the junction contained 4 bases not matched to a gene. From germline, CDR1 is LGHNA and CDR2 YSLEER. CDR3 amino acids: CASSQAGQGAGYGYTF. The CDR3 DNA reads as TGCGCCAGCAGCCAAGCGGGACAGGGGGCCGGCTATGGCTACACCTTC.

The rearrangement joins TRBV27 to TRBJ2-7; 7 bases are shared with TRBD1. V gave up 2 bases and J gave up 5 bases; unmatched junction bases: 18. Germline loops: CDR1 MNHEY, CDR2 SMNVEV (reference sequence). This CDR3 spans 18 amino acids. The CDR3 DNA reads TGTGCCAGCAGTTTACAAACTCCAGAATTCGACAGGGAGAACGAGCAGTACTTC. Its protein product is CASSLQTPEFDRENEQYF.

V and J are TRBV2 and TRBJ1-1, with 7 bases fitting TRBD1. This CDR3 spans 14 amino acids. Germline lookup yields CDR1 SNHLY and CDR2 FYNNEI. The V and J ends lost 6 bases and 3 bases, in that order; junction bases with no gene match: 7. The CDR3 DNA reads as TGTGCCAGCAGGAAGACAGGGTTGGACACTGAAGCTTTCTTT. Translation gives CASRKTGLDTEAFF.

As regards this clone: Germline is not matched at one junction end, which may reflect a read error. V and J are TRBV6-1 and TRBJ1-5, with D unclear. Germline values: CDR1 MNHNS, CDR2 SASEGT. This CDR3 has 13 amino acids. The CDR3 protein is CASREGANQPQHF. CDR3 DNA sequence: TGTGCCAGCAGGGAAGGCGCCAATCAGCCCCAGCATTTT.

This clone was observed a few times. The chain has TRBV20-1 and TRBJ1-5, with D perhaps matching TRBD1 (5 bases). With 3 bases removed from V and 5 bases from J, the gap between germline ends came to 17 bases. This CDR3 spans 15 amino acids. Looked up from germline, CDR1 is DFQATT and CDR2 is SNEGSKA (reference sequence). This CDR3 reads CSASWEGIPDQPQHF. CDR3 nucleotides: TGCAGTGCTAGTTGGGAGGGGATCCCGGATCAGCCCCAGCATTTT.

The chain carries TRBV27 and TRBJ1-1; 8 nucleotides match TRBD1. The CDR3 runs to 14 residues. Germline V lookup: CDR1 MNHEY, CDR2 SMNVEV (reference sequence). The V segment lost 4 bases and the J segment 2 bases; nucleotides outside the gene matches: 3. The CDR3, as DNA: TGTGCCAGCAGTTCACAGGGGGGAAACACTGAAGCTTTCTTT. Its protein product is CASSSQGGNTEAFF.

CDR3 region: CASSPWTGGASYGYTF. DNA of the CDR3: TGTGCCAGCAGCCCGTGGACAGGGGGCGCTTCCTATGGCTACACCTTC. The chain is built from TRBV27 and TRBJ1-2; 11 bases map to TRBD1. In germline, CDR1 is MNHEY, CDR2 SMNVEV (reference sequence). The CDR3 is 16 amino acids. The V and J ends lost 6 bases and 4 bases, in that order; junction bases with no gene match: 10.

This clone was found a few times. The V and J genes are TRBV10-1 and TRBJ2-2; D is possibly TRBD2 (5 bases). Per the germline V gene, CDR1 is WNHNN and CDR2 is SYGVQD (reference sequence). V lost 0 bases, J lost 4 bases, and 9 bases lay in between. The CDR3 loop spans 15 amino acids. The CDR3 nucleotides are TGCGCCAGCAGTGAGTCGACTCGGGGCACCGGGGAGCTGTTTTTT. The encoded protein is CASSESTRGTGELFF.

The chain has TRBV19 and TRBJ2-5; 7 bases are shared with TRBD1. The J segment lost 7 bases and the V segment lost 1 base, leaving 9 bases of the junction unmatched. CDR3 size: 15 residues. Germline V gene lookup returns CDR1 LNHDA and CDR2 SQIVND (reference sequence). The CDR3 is CASSIADSPGGTQYF. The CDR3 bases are TGTGCCAGTAGTATAGCGGACAGCCCAGGGGGGACCCAGTACTTC.

Here the CDR3 reads CASSSPGFSGANVLTF. The CDR3 DNA reads as TGTGCCAGCAGTTCGCCGGGTTTCTCTGGGGCCAACGTCCTGACTTTC. The chain couples TRBV6-5 to TRBJ2-6; no reliable D call. The germline V gene has CDR1 MNHEY and CDR2 SVGAGI. The CDR3 contains 16 residues. Trimming pared 4 bases from V and 0 bases from J, leaving 10 bases between.

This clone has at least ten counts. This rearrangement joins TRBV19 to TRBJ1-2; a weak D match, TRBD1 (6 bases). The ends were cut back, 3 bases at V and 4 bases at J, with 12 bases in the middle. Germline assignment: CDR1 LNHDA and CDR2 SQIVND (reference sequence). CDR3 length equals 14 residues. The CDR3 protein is CASSISDRIYGYTF. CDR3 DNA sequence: TGTGCCAGTAGTATCAGTGACAGGATCTATGGCTACACCTTC.

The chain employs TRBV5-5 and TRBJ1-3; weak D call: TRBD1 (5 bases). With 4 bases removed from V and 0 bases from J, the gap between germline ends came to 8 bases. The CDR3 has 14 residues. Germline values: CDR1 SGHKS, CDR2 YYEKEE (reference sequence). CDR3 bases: TGTGCCAGCAGCCACAGGAACTCTGGAAACACCATATATTTT. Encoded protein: CASSHRNSGNTIYF.

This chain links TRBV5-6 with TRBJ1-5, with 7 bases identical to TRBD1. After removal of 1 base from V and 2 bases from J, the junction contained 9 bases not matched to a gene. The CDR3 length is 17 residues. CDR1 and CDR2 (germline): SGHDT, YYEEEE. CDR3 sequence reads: CASSLWRRGVRNQPQHF. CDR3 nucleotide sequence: TGTGCCAGCAGCTTGTGGCGCAGGGGGGTTCGCAATCAGCCCCAGCATTTT.

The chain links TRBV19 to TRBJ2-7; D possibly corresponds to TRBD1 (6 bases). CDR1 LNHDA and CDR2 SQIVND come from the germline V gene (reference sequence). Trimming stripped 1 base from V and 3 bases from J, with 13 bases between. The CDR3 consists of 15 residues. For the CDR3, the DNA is TGTGCCAGTAGTATAGCAGGGACATCGGTCTACGAGCAGTACTTC. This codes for CASSIAGTSVYEQYF.

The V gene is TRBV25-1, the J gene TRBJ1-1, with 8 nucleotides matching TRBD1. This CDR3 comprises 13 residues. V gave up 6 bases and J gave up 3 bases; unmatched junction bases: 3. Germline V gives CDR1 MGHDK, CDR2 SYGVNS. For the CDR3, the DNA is TGTGCCAGCAGCCGGGACAGGTACACTGAAGCTTTCTTT. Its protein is CASSRDRYTEAFF.

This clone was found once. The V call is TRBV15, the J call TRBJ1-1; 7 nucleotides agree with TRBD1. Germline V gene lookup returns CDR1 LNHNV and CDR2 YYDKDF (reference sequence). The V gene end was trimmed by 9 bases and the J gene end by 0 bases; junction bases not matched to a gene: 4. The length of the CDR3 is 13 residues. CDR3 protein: CATTGQVNTEAFF. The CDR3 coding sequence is TGTGCCACAACCGGACAGGTGAACACTGAAGCTTTCTTT.

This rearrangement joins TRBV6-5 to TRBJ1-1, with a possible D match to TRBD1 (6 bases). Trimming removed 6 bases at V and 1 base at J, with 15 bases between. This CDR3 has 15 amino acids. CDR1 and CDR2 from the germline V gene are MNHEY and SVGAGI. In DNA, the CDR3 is TGTGCCAGCAGCCTTGAACTGGGACAGAACACTGAAGCTTTCTTT. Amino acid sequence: CASSLELGQNTEAFF.